Below, 28 T cell receptor beta chains from the same sample are listed, as sequenced in a study of cytomegalovirus exposure and HLA in healthy donors. PCR amplification relied on 60 Vbeta primers (plus 13 Jbeta primers). Assay: immunoSEQ multiplex PCR; the TCRdb copy retains only in-frame clones and omits some. This repertoire shows about 160,000 clones, around 80% found once; its top ten account for 8% to 10%. The sequencing input was PBMCs. These receptors were collected from a man between 18 and 35 years old in good health and CMV-seropositive.

The rearrangement joins TRBV12-5 to TRBJ2-2; 8 bases are a match to TRBD1. This CDR3 is 15 amino acids long. V gave up 7 bases and J gave up 5 bases; unmatched junction bases: 9. The germline gives CDR1 LGHNT, CDR2 FRNRAP. CDR3 in amino acids: CASAPQGGRTGELFF. For the CDR3, the DNA is TGTGCTAGTGCCCCACAGGGGGGAAGAACCGGGGAGCTGTTTTTT. Together with reference TRBV12-5 and TRBJ2-2, the CDR3 gives the full variable domain: DARVTQTPRHKVTEMGQEVTMRCQPILGHNTVFWYRQTMMQGLELLAYFRNRAPLDDSGMPKDRFSAEMPDATLATLKIQPSEPRDSAVYFCASAPQGGRTGELFFGEGSRLTVL.

The chain recombines TRBV2 with TRBJ2-7, with D possibly matching TRBD2 (6 bases). The ends were cut back, 7 bases at V and 7 bases at J, with 14 bases in the middle. This CDR3 spans 12 amino acids. Germline lookup yields CDR1 SNHLY and CDR2 FYNNEI. In DNA, the CDR3 is TGTGCCAGCACTTCGACTAGAGGAGAGCAGTACTTC. It specifies CASTSTRGEQYF. Variable domain in full (rest from reference TRBV2 and TRBJ2-7): EPEVTQTPSHQVTQMGQEVILRCVPISNHLYFYWYRQILGQKVEFLVSFYNNEISEKSEIFDDQFSVERPDGSNFTLKIRSTKLEDSAMYFCASTSTRGEQYFGPGTRLTVT.

The rearrangement links TRBV7-9 to TRBJ1-2; D might be TRBD1 (5 bases). From germline, CDR1 is SEHNR and CDR2 FQNEAQ (reference sequence). The CDR3 runs to 13 residues. The V end was cut by 7 bases, the J end by 3 bases, with 12 bases between. As DNA, the CDR3 is TGTGCCAGCACCTCGGGAGGGGACTATGGCTACACCTTC. This encodes CASTSGGDYGYTF.

The genes are TRBV7-2 and TRBJ1-2, with D unclear. The CDR3 is made up of 15 amino acids. Trimming cost V 0 bases and J 4 bases, with 12 bases left between them. CDR1 and CDR2 (germline): SGHTA, FQGNSA. The DNA of the CDR3 is TGTGCCAGCAGCTTAGCGGTTTTAACAGTCTATGGCTACACCTTC. Translated: CASSLAVLTVYGYTF.

This clone was observed once. The gene calls are TRBV19 and TRBJ1-3; no definite D call. This CDR3 contains 12 residues. Trimming took off 6 bases at V and 3 bases at J, with 6 bases between the two ends. CDR1 and CDR2 (germline): LNHDA, SQIVND (reference sequence). The CDR3 protein is CASSENGNTIYF. The CDR3 DNA is TGTGCCAGTAGCGAGAATGGAAACACCATATATTTT.

This sequence joins TRBV27 and TRBJ1-2, with 8 positions matching TRBD1. Germline CDR1 reads MNHEY; CDR2 reads SMNVEV (reference sequence). The V gene end was trimmed by 5 bases and the J gene end by 4 bases; junction bases not matched to a gene: 3. This CDR3 comprises 13 residues. The CDR3 here is CASSTDRGYGYTF. The CDR3 DNA reads TGTGCCAGCAGTACCGACAGGGGCTATGGCTACACCTTC.

The chain recombines TRBV11-1 with TRBJ2-5, with D tentatively TRBD2 (5 bases). Near its end, the DNA agrees better with TRBJ2-7, so the J call may be wrong. The CDR3 is made up of 13 amino acids. CDR1 SGHAT and CDR2 FQDESV come from the germline V gene (reference sequence). CDR3 nucleotides: TGTGCCAGCAGCCCCCGGGGTTCCTACGAGCAGTACTTC. This gives the protein CASSPRGSYEQYF.

Remarks on this clone: This sample includes further DNA sequences coding for the same CDR3. The V and J genes are TRBV4-1 and TRBJ2-5; 12 bases map to TRBD2. CDR1 and CDR2 from the germline V gene are MGHRA and YSYEKL. The V gene end was trimmed by 4 bases and the J gene end by 2 bases; junction bases not matched to a gene: 5. This CDR3 spans 16 amino acids. The CDR3 loop reads CASSPGLAGSQETQYF. DNA of the CDR3: TGCGCCAGCAGCCCCGGACTAGCGGGATCTCAAGAGACCCAGTACTTC.

V and J are TRBV11-2 and TRBJ2-1, with 16 bases aligning to TRBD2. Trimming removed 4 bases from V and 0 bases from J; junction bases left unmatched: 6. Germline CDR1 reads SGHAT; CDR2 reads FQNNGV. The CDR3 length is 19 residues. The CDR3 bases are TGTGCCAGCAGCTGGGGACTAGCGGGAGGGACTAGCTCCTACAATGAGCAGTTCTTC. This gives the protein CASSWGLAGGTSSYNEQFF. The full variable domain, completed using reference TRBV11-2 and TRBJ2-1, is EAGVAQSPRYKIIEKRQSVAFWCNPISGHATLYWYQQILGQGPKLLIQFQNNGVVDDSQLPKDRFSAERLKGVDSTLKIQPAKLEDSAVYLCASSWGLAGGTSSYNEQFFGPGTRLTVL.

V usage is TRBV4-1 and J usage is TRBJ2-7; 8 positions match TRBD1. V trimming: 5 bases; J trimming: 5 bases; junction bases outside the gene matches: 5. CDR3 length: 13 residues. Germline CDR1 and CDR2: MGHRA and YSYEKL. The CDR3 DNA follows: TGCGCCAGCAGCACCCAACAGGGGGACGAGCAGTACTTC. It is translated as CASSTQQGDEQYF.

This clone was seen a handful of times. The chain links TRBV2 to TRBJ2-1; 11 bases match TRBD1. The CDR3 has 13 residues. With V trimmed by 7 bases and J by 9 bases, 5 bases remained unmatched. Germline lookup yields CDR1 SNHLY and CDR2 FYNNEI. This CDR3 reads CASTRTGGIEQFF. DNA for the CDR3: TGTGCCAGCACGCGGACAGGGGGCATTGAGCAGTTCTTC.

Only one count was recorded for this clone. The sample carries other DNA sequences with the same CDR3. V gene TRBV5-8 combines with J gene TRBJ2-7, with D perhaps TRBD2 (5 bases). Germline-derived CDR1 and CDR2 are SGHTS and YDEGEE. With 2 bases removed from V and 0 bases from J, the gap between germline ends came to 9 bases. The CDR3 extends over 14 amino acids. The CDR3 loop reads CASSFRGSSYEQYF. The CDR3 DNA is TGTGCCAGCAGCTTCCGAGGGAGCTCCTACGAGCAGTACTTC.

J is TRBJ2-5 and V is TRBV2; D possibly corresponds to TRBD1 (5 bases). CDR3 length: 14 amino acids. Germline lookup yields CDR1 SNHLY and CDR2 FYNNEI. Between the trimmed V and J ends, which lost 6 bases and 0 bases, there was a span of 11 bases. CDR3 sequence (DNA): TGTGCCAGCAGCGTACGGACAAACCAAGAGACCCAGTACTTC. It specifies CASSVRTNQETQYF.

The chain employs TRBV4-2 and TRBJ1-1; D unclear. The CDR3 extends over 15 amino acids. Between the trimmed V and J ends, which lost 4 bases and 2 bases, there was a span of 14 bases. CDR1 LGHNA and CDR2 YNFKEQ come from the germline V gene. The CDR3 protein is CASSRFTPSNTEAFF. CDR3 nucleotide sequence: TGTGCCAGCAGCCGCTTTACACCTAGTAACACTGAAGCTTTCTTT.

The rearrangement links TRBV7-9 to TRBJ2-6; TRBD1 matches at 10 bases. The V segment lost 5 bases and the J segment 3 bases; nucleotides outside the gene matches: 7. Germline assignment: CDR1 SEHNR and CDR2 FQNEAQ (reference sequence). The CDR3 has 17 amino acids. CDR3 bases: TGTGCCAGCAGCCCGGGGGACAGGGGAGGTGGGGCCAACGTCCTGACTTTC. This sequence encodes CASSPGDRGGGANVLTF.

A single count supports this clone. The chain employs TRBV19 and TRBJ1-5; 9 positions match TRBD1. With V trimmed by 5 bases and J by 2 bases, 7 bases remained unmatched. Looked up from germline, CDR1 is LNHDA and CDR2 is SQIVND (reference sequence). The CDR3 loop spans 16 amino acids. The CDR3 DNA follows: TGTGCCAGTAGTCACACAGGGGGCTTAGGCAATCAGCCCCAGCATTTT. Translating gives CASSHTGGLGNQPQHF.

J is TRBJ2-1 and V is TRBV7-9; 9 positions match TRBD2. This CDR3 is built from 15 residues. Trimming removed 3 bases from V and 9 bases from J; junction bases left unmatched: 9. Germline loops: CDR1 SEHNR, CDR2 FQNEAQ (reference sequence). CDR3 residues: CASSLGSGSPSEQFF. Written as DNA, the CDR3 is TGTGCCAGCAGCTTGGGTAGCGGGAGTCCTAGTGAGCAGTTCTTC. Filled out from reference TRBV7-9 and TRBJ2-1, the complete variable domain reads DTGVSQNPRHKITKRGQNVTFRCDPISEHNRLYWYRQTLGQGPEFLTYFQNEAQLEKSRLLSDRFSAERPKGSFSTLEIQRTEQGDSAMYLCASSLGSGSPSEQFFGPGTRLTVL.

This chain connects TRBV9 to TRBJ1-1, with a possible D match to TRBD1 (5 bases). Between the trimmed V and J ends, which lost 3 bases and 0 bases, there was a span of 12 bases. Germline V gene data show CDR1 as SGDLS and CDR2 as YYNGEE. The CDR3 loop spans 15 amino acids. The CDR3 DNA follows: TGTGCCAGCAGCGCATCTCGACAGATGAACACTGAAGCTTTCTTT. This translates into CASSASRQMNTEAFF.

The chain recombines TRBV16 with TRBJ1-2; 8 bases map to TRBD1. This CDR3 has 14 residues. Losses at the gene ends were 0 bases for V and 7 bases for J; bases not matched to a gene: 4. Per germline, CDR1 KGHSY and CDR2 FQNENV. The DNA for the CDR3 is TGTGCCAGCAGCCAATCGGGGCAGGGGGCTGGCTACACCTTC. Residues: CASSQSGQGAGYTF. The variable domain in full, with the rest retrieved from reference TRBV16 and TRBJ1-2, is GEEVAQTPKHLVRGEGQKAKLYCAPIKGHSYVFWYQQVLKNEFKFLISFQNENVFDETGMPKERFSAKCLPNSPCSLEIQATKLEDSAVYFCASSQSGQGAGYTFGSGTRLTVV.

J is TRBJ1-4 and V is TRBV4-1; TRBD1 is a possible D gene (5 bases). The CDR3 runs 15 residues. Trimming pared 1 base from V and 5 bases from J, leaving 11 bases between. Germline V lookup: CDR1 MGHRA, CDR2 YSYEKL. CDR3 DNA: TGCGCCAGCAGCCAAGGGGGCAGGGAAAATGAAAAACTGTTTTTT. Translated, it gives CASSQGGRENEKLFF.

The chain employs TRBV7-9 and TRBJ2-3; weak D call: TRBD2 (6 bases). The CDR3 totals 15 residues. Trimming removed 2 bases at V and 2 bases at J, with 11 bases between. The germline V gene encodes CDR1 SEHNR and CDR2 FQNEAQ (reference sequence). The CDR3 nucleotides read TGTGCCAGCAGCTTATTAGCGGACCTCACAGATACGCAGTATTTT. The encoded protein is CASSLLADLTDTQYF.

The chain employs TRBV4-2 and TRBJ1-5; TRBD1 aligns across 8 bases. Germline V lookup: CDR1 LGHNA, CDR2 YNFKEQ. The CDR3 contains 15 residues. Trimming took 6 bases from V and 1 from J; bases not matched to a gene: 5. The CDR3 nucleotides are TGTGCCAGCAGTCCCGGACAGGGAAGCAATCAGCCCCAGCATTTT. Amino acid sequence: CASSPGQGSNQPQHF.

The chain links TRBV5-1 to TRBJ2-5; 8 nucleotides align to TRBD2. Germline V gene lookup returns CDR1 SGHRS and CDR2 YFSETQ. V trimming: 4 bases; J trimming: 3 bases; junction bases outside the gene matches: 5. The CDR3 runs 14 residues. CDR3: CASSVLSGEETQYF. CDR3 DNA: TGCGCCAGCAGCGTACTTAGCGGGGAAGAGACCCAGTACTTC.

V gene TRBV5-1 combines with J gene TRBJ1-2; possibly TRBD1 for D (5 bases). Germline V lookup: CDR1 SGHRS, CDR2 YFSETQ. This CDR3 region has 14 residues. Trimming stripped 0 bases from V and 4 bases from J, with 10 bases between. CDR3 nucleotides: TGCGCCAGCAGCTTGGATCAGGGCGTCTATGGCTACACCTTC. It is translated as CASSLDQGVYGYTF.

This chain links TRBV5-1 with TRBJ2-3, with 10 bases aligning to TRBD2. Per the germline V gene, CDR1 is SGHRS and CDR2 is YFSETQ. The ends lost 0 bases at V and 6 bases at J; junction bases unmatched: 4. This CDR3 is 15 amino acids long. The DNA of the CDR3 is TGCGCCAGCAGCTTGGAGCTAGCGGGAGTGGATACGCAGTATTTT. It translates to CASSLELAGVDTQYF.

This rearrangement joins TRBV4-3 to TRBJ1-5, with 7 bases aligning to TRBD1. V was pared by 2 bases and J by 9 bases, with 4 bases of the junction left unmatched. The CDR3 runs to 13 residues. Germline V gene sequence: CDR1 LGHNA, CDR2 YSLEER. CDR3 amino acids: CASSQYSGGPQHF. The DNA for the CDR3 is TGCGCCAGCAGCCAATATTCAGGGGGGCCCCAGCATTTT.

The chain is built from TRBV29-1 and TRBJ2-3, with D unresolved. This CDR3 is 14 amino acids long. V was shortened by 3 bases and J by 2 bases, with 12 bases between the two germline ends. Germline V gives CDR1 SQVTM, CDR2 ANQGSEA. Written as DNA, the CDR3 is TGCAGCGTTGAGGTCAGAGACAACACAGATACGCAGTATTTT. It translates to CSVEVRDNTDTQYF.

The V gene is TRBV30, the J gene TRBJ1-2, with 12 bases lining up with TRBD1. The CDR3 consists of 17 residues. Germline V lookup: CDR1 GTSNPN, CDR2 SVGIG (reference sequence). Losses at the gene ends were 5 bases for V and 4 bases for J; bases not matched to a gene: 14. The chain's CDR3 is CAWSSGTGGAGSYGYTF. CDR3 DNA sequence: TGTGCCTGGTCATCCGGGACAGGGGGCGCAGGTTCCTATGGCTACACCTTC.